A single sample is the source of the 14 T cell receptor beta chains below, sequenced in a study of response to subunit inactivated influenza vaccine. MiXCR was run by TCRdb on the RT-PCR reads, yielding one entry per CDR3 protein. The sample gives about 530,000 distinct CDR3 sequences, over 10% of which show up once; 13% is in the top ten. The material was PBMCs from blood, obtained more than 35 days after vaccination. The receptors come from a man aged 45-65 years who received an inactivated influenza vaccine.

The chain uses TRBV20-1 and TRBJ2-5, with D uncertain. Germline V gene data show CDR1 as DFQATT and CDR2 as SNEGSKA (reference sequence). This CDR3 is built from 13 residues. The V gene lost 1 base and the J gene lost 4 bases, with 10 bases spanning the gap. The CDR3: CSARANDGETQYF. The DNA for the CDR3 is TGCAGTGCTAGAGCGAATGATGGAGAGACCCAGTACTTC.

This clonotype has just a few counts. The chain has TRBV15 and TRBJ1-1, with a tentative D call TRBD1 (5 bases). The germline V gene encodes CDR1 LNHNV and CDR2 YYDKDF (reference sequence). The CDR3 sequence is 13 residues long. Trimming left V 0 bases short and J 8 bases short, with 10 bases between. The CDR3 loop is CATSRDRRGEAFF. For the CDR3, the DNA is TGTGCCACCAGCAGAGATCGGCGGGGCGAAGCTTTCTTT.

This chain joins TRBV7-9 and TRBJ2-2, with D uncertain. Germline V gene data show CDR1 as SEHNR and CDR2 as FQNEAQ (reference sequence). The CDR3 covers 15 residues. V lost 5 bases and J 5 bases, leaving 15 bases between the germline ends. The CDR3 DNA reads TGTGCCAGCAGCCGTCGCCGTGTAGGGACCGGGGAGCTGTTTTTT. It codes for CASSRRRVGTGELFF.

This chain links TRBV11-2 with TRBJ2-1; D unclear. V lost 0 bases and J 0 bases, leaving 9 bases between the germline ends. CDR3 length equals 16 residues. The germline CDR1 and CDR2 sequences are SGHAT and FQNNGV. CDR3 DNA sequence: TGTGCCAGCAGCTTAGATCCGCGGAACTCCTACAATGAGCAGTTCTTC. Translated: CASSLDPRNSYNEQFF.

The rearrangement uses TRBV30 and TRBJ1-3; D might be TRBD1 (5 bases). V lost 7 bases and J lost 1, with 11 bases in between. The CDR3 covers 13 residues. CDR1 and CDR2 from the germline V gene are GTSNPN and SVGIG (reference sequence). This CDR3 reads CASNRGSGNTIYF. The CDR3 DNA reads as TGTGCCTCAAATCGGGGGTCTGGAAACACCATATATTTT.

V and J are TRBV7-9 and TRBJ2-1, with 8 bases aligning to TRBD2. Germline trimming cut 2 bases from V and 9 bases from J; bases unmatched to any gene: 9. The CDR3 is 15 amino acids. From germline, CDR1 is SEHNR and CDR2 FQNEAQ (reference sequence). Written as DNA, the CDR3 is TGTGCCAGCAGCTTAAGCGGGGGTTTGGGTAGTGAGCAGTTCTTC. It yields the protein CASSLSGGLGSEQFF. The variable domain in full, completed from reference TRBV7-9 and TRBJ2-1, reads DTGVSQNPRHKITKRGQNVTFRCDPISEHNRLYWYRQTLGQGPEFLTYFQNEAQLEKSRLLSDRFSAERPKGSFSTLEIQRTEQGDSAMYLCASSLSGGLGSEQFFGPGTRLTVL.

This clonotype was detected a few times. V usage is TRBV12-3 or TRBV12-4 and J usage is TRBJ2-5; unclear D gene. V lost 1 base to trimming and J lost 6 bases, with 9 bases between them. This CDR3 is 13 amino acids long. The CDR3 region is CASSLVGVKTQYF. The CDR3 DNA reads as TGTGCCAGCAGTTTAGTGGGTGTAAAGACCCAGTACTTC.

Here the CDR3 reads CASSLGRTSGVVNEQFF. The DNA for the CDR3 is TGTGCCAGCAGTTTAGGGAGGACTAGCGGGGTGGTCAATGAGCAGTTCTTC. This rearrangement joins TRBV12-3 or TRBV12-4 to TRBJ2-1; 12 bases line up with TRBD2. The CDR3 runs to 17 residues. V dropped 1 base and J dropped 6; count of bases not matched to a gene: 7.

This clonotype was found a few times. CDR3 DNA sequence: TGTGCCATCAGTGACCCTCTAGCCAAAAACATTCAGTACTTC. Amino acids: CAISDPLAKNIQYF. The chain combines TRBV10-3 with TRBJ2-4; D gene uncertain. Trimming pared 3 bases from V and 0 bases from J, leaving 6 bases between. The CDR3 spans 14 residues. Germline CDR1 and CDR2: ENHRY and SYGVKD.

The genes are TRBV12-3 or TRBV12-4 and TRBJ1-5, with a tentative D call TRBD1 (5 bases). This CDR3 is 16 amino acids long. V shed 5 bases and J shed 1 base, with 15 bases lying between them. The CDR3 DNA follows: TGTGCCAGCAGTCCCGGGGGGGGGATCAGCAATCAGCCCCAGCATTTT. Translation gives CASSPGGGISNQPQHF.

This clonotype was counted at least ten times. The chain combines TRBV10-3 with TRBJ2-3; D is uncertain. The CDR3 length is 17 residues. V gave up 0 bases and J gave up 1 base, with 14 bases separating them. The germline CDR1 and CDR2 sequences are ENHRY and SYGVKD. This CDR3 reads CAISESSSGWGTDTQYF. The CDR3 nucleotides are TGTGCCATCAGTGAGTCTTCGTCGGGCTGGGGCACAGATACGCAGTATTTT.

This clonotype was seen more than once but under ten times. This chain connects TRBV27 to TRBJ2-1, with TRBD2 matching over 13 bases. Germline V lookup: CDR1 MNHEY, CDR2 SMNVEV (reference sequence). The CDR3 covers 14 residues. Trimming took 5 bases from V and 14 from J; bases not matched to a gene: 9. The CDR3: CASSASGTSGVKFF. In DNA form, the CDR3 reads TGTGCCAGCAGTGCATCCGGGACTAGCGGGGTGAAGTTCTTC.

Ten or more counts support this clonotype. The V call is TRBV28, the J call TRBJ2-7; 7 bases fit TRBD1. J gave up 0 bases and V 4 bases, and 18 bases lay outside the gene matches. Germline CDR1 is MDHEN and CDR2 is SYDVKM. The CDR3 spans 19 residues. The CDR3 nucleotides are TGTGCCAGCAGTTCCCTCCTAGGGACAGTTGATACGAGCTCCTACGAGCAGTACTTC. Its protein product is CASSSLLGTVDTSSYEQYF.

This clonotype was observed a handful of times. The CDR3 loop reads CASSPLAGGGDTQYF. The CDR3 coding sequence is TGTGCCAGCAGCCCACTAGCGGGAGGCGGAGATACGCAGTATTTT. The V gene is TRBV7-8, the J gene TRBJ2-3, with 12 positions matching TRBD2. Germline V gives CDR1 SGHVS, CDR2 FQNEAQ. V was clipped by 5 bases and J by 5 bases; unmatched bases: 5. The CDR3 contains 15 residues.